This T cell receptor beta chain was recorded in a study of chemoradiotherapy in HPV16-positive cancers. Sequencing was performed with immunoSEQ multiplex PCR; in TCRdb, only in-frame clones are kept and a portion is missing. Here the sample spans around 12,000 clones, approximately 75% being singletons. Regarding this clone: Its antigen remains unknown.

Trimming at V came to 5 bases and at J to 7 bases, leaving 4 bases not matched to a gene. Per the germline V gene, CDR1 is SGHNT and CDR2 is YENEEA. This CDR3 is 13 amino acids long. Study-wide points: Non-HPV-specific T cells did not expand in tumors during treatment, whereas candidate HPV-specific clones and E7-related motifs did.

This sequence originates from a human donor with HPV-associated anogenital cancer. This chain links TRBV11-3 with TRBJ2-1; TRBD1 matches at 8 bases. This material was acquired from a patient who underwent chemoradiotherapy. CDR3 loop: CASSQRTGNEQFF. The CDR3 nucleotides are TGTGCCAGCAGCCAACGGACAGGGAATGAGCAGTTCTTC.